This T cell receptor beta chain was sequenced in a study of shared clonotypes between healthy human individuals. Nashville, Tennessee was home to all donors, each a Caucasian adult. The assay was immunoSEQ multiplex PCR, and TCRdb's table has in-frame clones only and misses some. Of 2 million to 2.5 million clones detected, 85% to 95% appear once; the ten largest clones hold approximately 0.39%. This TCR was recovered from a man younger than 30 in good health. Some clones in this sample may be carry-over from other donors' samples. The sequencing input was naive CD4+ T cells from PBMCs. The subset here: CD45RA+ positively selected.

The CDR3 here is CASSSSPAGTYEQYF. The CDR3 DNA reads as TGTGCCAGCAGTTCCTCCCCAGCGGGGACCTACGAGCAGTACTTC. The chain recombines TRBV28 with TRBJ2-7; TRBD2 matches 7 bases. The ends lost 4 bases at V and 2 bases at J; junction bases unmatched: 8. The CDR3 runs to 15 residues. The V gene's germline CDR1 is MDHEN and CDR2 SYDVKM.